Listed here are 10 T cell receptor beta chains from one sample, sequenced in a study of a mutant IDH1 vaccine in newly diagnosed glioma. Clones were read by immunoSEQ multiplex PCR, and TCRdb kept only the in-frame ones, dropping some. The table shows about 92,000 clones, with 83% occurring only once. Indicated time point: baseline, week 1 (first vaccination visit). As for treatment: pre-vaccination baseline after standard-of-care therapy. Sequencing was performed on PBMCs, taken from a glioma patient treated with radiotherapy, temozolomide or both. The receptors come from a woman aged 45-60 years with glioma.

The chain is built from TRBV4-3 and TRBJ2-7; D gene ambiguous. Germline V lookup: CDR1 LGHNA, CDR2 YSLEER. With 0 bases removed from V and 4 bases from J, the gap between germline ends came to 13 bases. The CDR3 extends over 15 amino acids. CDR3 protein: CASSQDLGKFYEQYF. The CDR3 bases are TGCGCCAGCAGCCAAGACCTCGGCAAGTTTTACGAGCAGTACTTC.

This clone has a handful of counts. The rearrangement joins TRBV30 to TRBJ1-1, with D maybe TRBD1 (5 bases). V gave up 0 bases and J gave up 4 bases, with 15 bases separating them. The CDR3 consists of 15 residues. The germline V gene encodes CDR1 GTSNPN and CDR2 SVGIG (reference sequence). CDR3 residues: CAWSVRTGGGTEAFF. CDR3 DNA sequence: TGTGCCTGGAGTGTGAGAACAGGAGGAGGCACTGAAGCTTTCTTT.

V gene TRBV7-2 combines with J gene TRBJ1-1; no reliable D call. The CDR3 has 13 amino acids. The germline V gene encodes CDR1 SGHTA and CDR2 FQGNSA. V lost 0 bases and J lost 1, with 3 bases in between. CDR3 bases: TGTGCCAGCAGCTTAGCGCCGAACACTGAAGCTTTCTTT. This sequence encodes CASSLAPNTEAFF.

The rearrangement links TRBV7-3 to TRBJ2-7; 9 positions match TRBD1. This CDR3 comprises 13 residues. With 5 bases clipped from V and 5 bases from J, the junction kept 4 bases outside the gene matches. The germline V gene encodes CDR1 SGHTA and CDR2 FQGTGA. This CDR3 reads CASSRDRENEQYF. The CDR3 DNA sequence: TGTGCCAGCAGCCGGGACAGGGAGAACGAGCAGTACTTC. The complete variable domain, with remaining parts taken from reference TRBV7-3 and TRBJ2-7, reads GAGVSQTPSNKVTEKGKYVELRCDPISGHTALYWYRQSLGQGPEFLIYFQGTGAADDSGLPNDRFFAVRPEGSVSTLKIQRTERGDSAVYLCASSRDRENEQYFGPGTRLTVT.

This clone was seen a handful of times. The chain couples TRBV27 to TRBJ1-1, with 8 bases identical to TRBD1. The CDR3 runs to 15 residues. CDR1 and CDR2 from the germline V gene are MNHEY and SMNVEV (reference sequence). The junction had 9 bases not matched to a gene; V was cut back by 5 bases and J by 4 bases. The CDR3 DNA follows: TGTGCCAGCAGTCCGCGGACAGGGAGGGTCACTGAAGCTTTCTTT. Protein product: CASSPRTGRVTEAFF.

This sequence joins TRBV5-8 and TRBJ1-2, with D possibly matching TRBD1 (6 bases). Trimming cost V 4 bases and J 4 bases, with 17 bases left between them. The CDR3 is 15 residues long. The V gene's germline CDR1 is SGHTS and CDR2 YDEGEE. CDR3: CASSPGQGVIYGYTF. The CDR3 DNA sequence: TGTGCCAGCAGCCCGGGACAAGGAGTAATCTATGGCTACACCTTC.

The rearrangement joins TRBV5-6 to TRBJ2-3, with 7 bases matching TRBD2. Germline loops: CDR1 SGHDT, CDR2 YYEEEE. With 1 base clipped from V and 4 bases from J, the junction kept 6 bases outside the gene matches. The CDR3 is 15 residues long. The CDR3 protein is CASSLIRGGADTQYF. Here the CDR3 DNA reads TGTGCCAGCAGCTTGATTCGGGGAGGGGCAGATACGCAGTATTTT.

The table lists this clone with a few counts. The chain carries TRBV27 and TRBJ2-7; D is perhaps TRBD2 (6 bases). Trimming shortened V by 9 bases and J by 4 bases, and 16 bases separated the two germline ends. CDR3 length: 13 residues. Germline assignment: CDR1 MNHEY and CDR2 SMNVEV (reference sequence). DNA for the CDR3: TGTGCCAGAACGTCCGGGAGCGAGTACGAGCAGTACTTC. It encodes CARTSGSEYEQYF.

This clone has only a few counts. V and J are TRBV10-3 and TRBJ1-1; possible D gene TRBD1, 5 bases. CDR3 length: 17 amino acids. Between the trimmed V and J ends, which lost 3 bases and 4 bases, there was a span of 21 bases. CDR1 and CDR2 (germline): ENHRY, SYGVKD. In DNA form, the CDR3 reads TGTGCCATCAGTGATATAGGCGGAAGGATTGGGGGCACTGAAGCTTTCTTT. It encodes CAISDIGGRIGGTEAFF.

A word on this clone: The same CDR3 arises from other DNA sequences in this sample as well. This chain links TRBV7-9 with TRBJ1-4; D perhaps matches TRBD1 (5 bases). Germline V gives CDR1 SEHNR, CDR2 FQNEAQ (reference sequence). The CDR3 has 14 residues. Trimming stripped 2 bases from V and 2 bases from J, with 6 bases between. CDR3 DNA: TGTGCCAGCAGCTTAAGACAGACTAATGAAAAACTGTTTTTT. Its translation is CASSLRQTNEKLFF. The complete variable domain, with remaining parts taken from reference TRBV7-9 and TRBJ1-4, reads DTGVSQNPRHKITKRGQNVTFRCDPISEHNRLYWYRQTLGQGPEFLTYFQNEAQLEKSRLLSDRFSAERPKGSFSTLEIQRTEQGDSAMYLCASSLRQTNEKLFFGSGTQLSVL.